A few counts support the clone carrying this TCR beta chain. This sample is part of a study of shared clonotypes between healthy human individuals. Here immunoSEQ multiplex PCR was the method, and the copy in TCRdb shows in-frame clones only, minus some. The table shows some 660,000 clones, with roughly 73% occurring only once. This CDR3 is built from 14 residues. Germline CDR1 is SQVTM and CDR2 is ANQGSEA. V lost 2 bases and J 11 bases, leaving 19 bases between the germline ends. This TCR was sampled from a woman in her twenties or thirties in good health. Input material: memory CD4+ T cells sorted from blood. Documented subset: CD45RA-negative fraction. The gene calls are TRBV29-1 and TRBJ2-1; D possibly matches TRBD1 or TRBD2 (5 bases each). The CDR3 DNA sequence: TGCAGCGTTGAACCGGGACCGCGCCCCGACAAGCAGTTCTTC. Its translation: CSVEPGPRPDKQFF.